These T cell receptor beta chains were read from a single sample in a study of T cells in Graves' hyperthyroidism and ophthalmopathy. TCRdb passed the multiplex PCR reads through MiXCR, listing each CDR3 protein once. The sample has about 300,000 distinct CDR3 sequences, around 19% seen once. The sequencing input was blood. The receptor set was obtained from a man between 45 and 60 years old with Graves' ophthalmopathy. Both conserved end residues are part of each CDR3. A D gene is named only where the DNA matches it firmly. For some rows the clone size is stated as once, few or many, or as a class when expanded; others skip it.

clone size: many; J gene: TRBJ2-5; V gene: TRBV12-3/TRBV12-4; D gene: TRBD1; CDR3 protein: CASRLLQGEYQYF; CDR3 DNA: TGTGCCAGCAGGCTCCTACAGGGGGAGTACCAGTACTTC
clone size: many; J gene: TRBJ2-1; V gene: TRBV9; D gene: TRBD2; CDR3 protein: CASSVEGSGAYNEQFF; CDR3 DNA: TGTGCCAGCAGCGTAGAAGGGAGCGGGGCCTACAATGAGCAGTTCTTC
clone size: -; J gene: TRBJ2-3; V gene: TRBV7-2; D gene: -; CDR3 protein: CASSLAVQLAINTDTQYF; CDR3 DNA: TGTGCCAGCAGCTTAGCAGTGCAGCTAGCGATTAACACAGATACGCAGTATTTT
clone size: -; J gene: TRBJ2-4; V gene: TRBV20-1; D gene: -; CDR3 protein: CSARFGGQNIQYF; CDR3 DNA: TGCAGTGCTAGATTCGGGGGCCAAAACATTCAGTACTTC
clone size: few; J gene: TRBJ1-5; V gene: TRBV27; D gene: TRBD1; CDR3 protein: CASSWDRGQPQHF; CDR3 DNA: TGTGCCAGCAGTTGGGACAGGGGGCAGCCCCAGCATTTT
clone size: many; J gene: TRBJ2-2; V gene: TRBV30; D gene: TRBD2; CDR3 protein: CAWSGVGRTLPTNTGELFF; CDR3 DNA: TGTGCCTGGAGTGGAGTCGGGAGGACACTACCCACGAACACCGGGGAGCTGTTTTTT
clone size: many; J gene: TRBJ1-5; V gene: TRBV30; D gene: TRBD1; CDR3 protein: CAWRATGGNQPQHF; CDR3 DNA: TGTGCCTGGAGAGCAACAGGGGGGAATCAGCCCCAGCATTTT
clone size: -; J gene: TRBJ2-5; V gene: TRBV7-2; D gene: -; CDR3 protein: CASSLEQGETQYF; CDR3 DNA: TGTGCCAGCAGCTTAGAACAGGGAGAGACCCAGTACTTC
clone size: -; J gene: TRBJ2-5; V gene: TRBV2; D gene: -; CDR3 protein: CASSVSSATQYF; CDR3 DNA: TGTGCCAGCAGTGTTTCCTCTGCCACCCAGTACTTC
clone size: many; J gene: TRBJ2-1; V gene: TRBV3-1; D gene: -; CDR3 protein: CASSQGSKGQFF; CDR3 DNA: TGTGCCAGCAGCCAAGGGTCGAAAGGGCAGTTCTTC
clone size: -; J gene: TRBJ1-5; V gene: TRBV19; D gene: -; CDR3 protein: CASSIYDQPQHF; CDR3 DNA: TGTGCCAGTAGTATCTACGATCAGCCCCAGCATTTT
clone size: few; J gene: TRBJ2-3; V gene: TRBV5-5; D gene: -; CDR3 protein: CASSLDPTISTDTQYF; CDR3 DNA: TGTGCCAGCAGCTTGGACCCGACCATAAGCACAGATACGCAGTATTTT
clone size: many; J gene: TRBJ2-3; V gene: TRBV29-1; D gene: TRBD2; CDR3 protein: CSVAGGSPDTQYF; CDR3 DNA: TGCAGCGTTGCGGGCGGGAGCCCAGATACGCAGTATTTT
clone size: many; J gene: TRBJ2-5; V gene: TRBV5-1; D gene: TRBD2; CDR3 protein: CASSSGLAGLNQETQYF; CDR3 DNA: TGCGCCAGCAGCTCCGGACTAGCGGGCCTGAACCAAGAGACCCAGTACTTC
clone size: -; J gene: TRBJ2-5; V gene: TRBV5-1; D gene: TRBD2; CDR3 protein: CASSVSGRAEEETQYF; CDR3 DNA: TGCGCCAGCAGCGTAAGCGGGAGGGCCGAGGAAGAGACCCAGTACTTC
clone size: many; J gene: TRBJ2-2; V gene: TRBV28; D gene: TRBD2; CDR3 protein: CASSFLTSGSGGELFF; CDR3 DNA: TGTGCCAGCAGTTTTCTGACTAGCGGGAGTGGCGGGGAGCTGTTTTTT
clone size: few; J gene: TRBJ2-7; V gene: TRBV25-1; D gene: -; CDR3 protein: CASSEIPDSRMSEQYF; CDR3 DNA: TGTGCCAGCAGTGAAATTCCGGACAGTAGGATGTCCGAGCAGTACTTC
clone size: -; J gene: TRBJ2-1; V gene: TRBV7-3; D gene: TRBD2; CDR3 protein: CASSLRRTSGRASYDEQFF; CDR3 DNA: TGTGCCAGCAGCTTAAGGAGGACTAGCGGGAGGGCGTCCTACGATGAGCAGTTCTTC
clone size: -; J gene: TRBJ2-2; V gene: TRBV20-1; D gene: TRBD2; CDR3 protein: CSASLNGRATGELFF; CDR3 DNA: TGCAGTGCTAGTTTGAACGGGAGGGCCACCGGGGAGCTGTTTTTT
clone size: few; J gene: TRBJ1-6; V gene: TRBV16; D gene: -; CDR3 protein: CASSQWTAQSPLHF; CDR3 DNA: TGTGCCAGCAGCCAATGGACTGCCCAATCACCCCTCCACTTT
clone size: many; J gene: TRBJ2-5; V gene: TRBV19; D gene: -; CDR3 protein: CASSILGRGEETQYF; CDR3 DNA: TGTGCCAGTAGTATCTTGGGACGTGGTGAGGAGACCCAGTACTTC
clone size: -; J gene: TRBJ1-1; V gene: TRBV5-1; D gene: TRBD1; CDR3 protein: CASSLVTGGDTEAFF; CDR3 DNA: TGCGCCAGCAGCTTGGTGACAGGGGGTGACACTGAAGCTTTCTTT
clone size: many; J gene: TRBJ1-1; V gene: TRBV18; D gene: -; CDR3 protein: CASSPQGVTEAFF; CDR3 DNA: TGTGCCAGCTCACCCCAGGGTGTCACTGAAGCTTTCTTT
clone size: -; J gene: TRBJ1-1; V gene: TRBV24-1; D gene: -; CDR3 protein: CATSNPGRTEAFF; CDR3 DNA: TGTGCCACCAGTAACCCGGGGAGGACTGAAGCTTTCTTT